The text below deals with one TCR beta chain. Its binding antigen is unknown. Nothing much larger sits one base from this clone, and base qualities are not available. This sample was included in a study of regulatory T cells in long-lasting Graves disease (dated by TCRdb to about 2021). About the investigation overall: To count as having persistent Graves' disease, a patient had to have received antithyroid drug treatment for over 5 years with TSH receptor autoantibodies remaining persistently positive. Patients with persistent Graves' disease were compared with patients with newly diagnosed Graves' disease using TCR sequencing and RNA sequencing of peripheral blood. Antithyroid drugs had been taken for about 10.3 years on average by persistent Graves' disease patients in the clinical cohort. The study was conducted in China and was registered as a clinical trial. TCR sequencing covered about 13 persistent and around 20 newly diagnosed Graves' disease patients, about 35 samples in total. What the research found in general, with its limitations: Preferential use of TRBV28, TRBJ1-2 and TRBJ2-5 was observed in persistent disease, whereas TRBV20-1 and TRBJ2-1 were favored in newly diagnosed disease. Peripheral blood alone was examined, since thyroid tissue, which constituted the primary lesion, could not be accessed. More public clonotypes were shared among persistent patients (around 2,600) than among newly diagnosed patients (more than 900). Compared with newly diagnosed patients, patients with persistent Graves' disease had lower TCR Shannon entropy and fewer highly expanded clones, which suggests clonal expansion. Sequencing and analysis were limited to the TCR beta chain. The authors noted that the small sample size was a limitation that may lower accuracy.

The germline V gene specifies SGHTS as CDR1 and YDEGEE as CDR2. The CDR3 measures 14 amino acids from cysteine to phenylalanine. The sequence is cut down to CDR3 DNA, 42 bases in frame from base 1. Here V drops 2 bases and J drops 8 bases, and the junction holds 7 bases not matched to any gene. The receptor library was made with multiplex PCR. Sequenced using an Illumina HiSeq 4000. To build TCR beta libraries, CDR3 regions were amplified by Arm-PCR using iRepertoire HTBI primers. Gel purification was performed on PCR products prior to sequencing. The source study handled its data this way. Gene usage analysis of CDR3 amino acid clonotypes relied on the 55 to 80 TRBV and more than twelve TRBJ segments identified across samples. Filtered high-quality paired reads were merged into contigs using COPE and FqMerger. BLAST was used to align contigs to IMGT TRBV, TRBD and TRBJ reference genes, and CDR3 was defined according to IMGT. Highly expanded clones were defined as clonotypes with a frequency above 0.1%. Repertoire diversity was measured by Shannon entropy, and V-J evenness by the Gini coefficient. Public clonotypes were defined as clonotypes shared by more than one individual. TCRdb itself trimmed the public reads at Q25 with fastp, ran MiXCR and retained productive beta chains. Every CDR3 protein is listed once, alongside the most common genes and DNA of its rows. The V and J calls were determined by TCRdb, not by the authors. Within this sample are roughly 450,000 distinct CDR3 sequences, with 22% of them counted one time only. The ten top clones hold around 12% of the sample.

The time point tag for this specimen amounts to: persistent/refractory GD, antithyroid drugs over 5 years with positive TRAb. For both TCR sequencing and RNA sequencing, RNA was extracted from PBMCs in TRIzol. The diagnosis of Graves' disease was made according to American Thyroid Association guidelines. Patients for the study were recruited at an endocrinology department in Xi'an, China. From each patient, approximately 9.9 milliliters of peripheral blood was collected into an EDTA anticoagulant tube. PBMCs were isolated by Ficoll Paque Plus density gradient separation without further T cell sorting. An Agilent 2100 Bioanalyzer and agarose gel were used to check RNA quality, and a NanoDrop 2000 was used to measure RNA concentration.

The receptor was isolated from a female donor with Graves disease. The material sequenced was peripheral blood mononuclear cells (PBMCs), taken when the disease was refractory, from a patient treated with antithyroid drugs. The chain is encoded by TRBV5-8 joined to TRBJ1-3, with 7 junctional bases fitting TRBD1. The CDR3 loop reads CASSFVDRVYTIYF. The DNA is as follows: TGTGCCAGCAGCTTTGTAGACAGGGTGTACACCATATATTTT.